This TCR beta chain was identified during a study of shared clonotypes between healthy human individuals. Study-level points and caveats: Investigators expected sequencing depth to affect clonotype sharing among donors.

TCRdb keeps only in-frame clones here, not all; method: immunoSEQ multiplex PCR. The sample shows 2 million to 3 million clones, approximately 93% of them seen only once. As for this clone: Antigen unknown.

In germline, CDR1 is SGDLS, CDR2 YYNGEE. V was clipped by 0 bases and J by 2 bases, with 18 bases between them. The CDR3 spans 19 residues. Sequenced material: naive CD4+ T cells from PBMCs. Described subset: CD45RA+ positively selected. The V call is TRBV9, the J call TRBJ2-6; maybe TRBD2 (6 bases). This clonotype was obtained from a man aged 18 to 29 in good health. Some clones in this sample may be carry-over from other donors' samples. CDR3 DNA: TGTGCCAGCAGCGTAGGTCCTCGGGAGCGGCCCCCTGGGGCCAACGTCCTGACTTTC. Encoded protein: CASSVGPRERPPGANVLTF.